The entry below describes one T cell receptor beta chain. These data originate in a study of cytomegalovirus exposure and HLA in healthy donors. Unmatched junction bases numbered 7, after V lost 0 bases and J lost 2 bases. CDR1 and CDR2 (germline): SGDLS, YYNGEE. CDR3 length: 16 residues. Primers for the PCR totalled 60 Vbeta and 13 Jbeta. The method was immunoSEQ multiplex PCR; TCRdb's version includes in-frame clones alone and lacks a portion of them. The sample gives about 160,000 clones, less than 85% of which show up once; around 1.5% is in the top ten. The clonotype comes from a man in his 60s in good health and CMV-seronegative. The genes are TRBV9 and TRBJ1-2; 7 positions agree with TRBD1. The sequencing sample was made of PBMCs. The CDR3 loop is CASSVGGSGGNYGYTF. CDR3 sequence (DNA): TGTGCCAGCAGCGTAGGGGGCTCAGGGGGGAACTATGGCTACACCTTC.